The 15 T cell receptor beta chains below all came from one sample that was sequenced in a study of blood T cells in healthy people across ages. Using a J-beta primer mix together with a sample-barcoded 5' primer, a second PCR was run for about 6 to 11 cycles. In TCRdb, the 5' RACE reads were re-called with MiXCR into one record per CDR3 protein. The data contain about 1 million distinct CDR3 sequences, 35% to 50% of them singletons. Sample: blood. These receptors were collected from a woman aged 55 to 70 in good health.

The chain links TRBV20-1 to TRBJ2-1; 8 nucleotides agree with TRBD2. This CDR3 comprises 14 residues. CDR1 and CDR2 (germline): DFQATT, SNEGSKA (reference sequence). V was pared by 5 bases and J by 3 bases, with 6 bases of the junction left unmatched. CDR3 sequence reads: CSAAPREGYNEQFF. CDR3 bases: TGCAGTGCTGCACCTCGGGAGGGCTACAATGAGCAGTTCTTC.

The CDR3 region is CATDGPGGDEQYF. The CDR3 bases are TGTGCCACCGACGGACCGGGAGGAGACGAGCAGTACTTC. V gene TRBV10-3 combines with J gene TRBJ2-7; 7 nucleotides match TRBD2. The CDR3 totals 13 residues. The trim removed 10 bases at V and 5 bases at J, leaving 11 bases unmatched. Germline V lookup: CDR1 ENHRY, CDR2 SYGVKD.

Here the CDR3 DNA reads TGCGCCAGCAGCTTGGGTACGAGCCACGAGCAGTACTTC. Translating it yields CASSLGTSHEQYF. This chain connects TRBV5-1 to TRBJ2-7; D ambiguous. This CDR3 contains 13 residues. Germline V lookup: CDR1 SGHRS, CDR2 YFSETQ. V lost 0 bases and J 5 bases, leaving 9 bases between the germline ends.

V is TRBV3-1 and J is TRBJ1-2; D unclear. V was shortened by 2 bases and J by 2 bases, with 12 bases between the two germline ends. Germline CDR1 reads LGHDT; CDR2 reads YNNKEL (reference sequence). The CDR3 covers 15 residues. This CDR3 reads CASSQSHQGNYGYTF. DNA for the CDR3: TGTGCCAGCAGCCAAAGCCATCAAGGAAACTATGGCTACACCTTC.

This clonotype was seen a handful of times. The chain couples TRBV4-2 to TRBJ1-6, with D possibly TRBD1 on 5 matching bases. The CDR3 contains 17 residues. Germline V gene data show CDR1 as LGHNA and CDR2 as YNFKEQ. V was cut by 5 bases and J by 8 bases, with 22 bases left in between. The CDR3 is CASSSPRGAALDSPLHF. DNA for the CDR3: TGTGCCAGCAGCTCCCCCCGCGGGGCAGCTCTCGATTCACCCCTCCACTTT.

This clonotype showed up just once. CDR3 sequence reads: CASRLAGGPSFEQYF. The CDR3 nucleotides read TGTGCCAGCAGACTAGCGGGAGGGCCTTCTTTCGAGCAGTACTTC. The chain employs TRBV2 and TRBJ2-4, with 13 bases fitting TRBD2. Judging by the DNA end, TRBJ2-7 fits better; the J call may be wrong. The CDR3 spans 15 residues. Germline V gives CDR1 SNHLY, CDR2 FYNNEI.

The rearrangement links TRBV6-1 to TRBJ2-5; 10 bases match TRBD1. Germline V gene data show CDR1 as MNHNS and CDR2 as SASEGT. Unmatched junction bases numbered 5, after V lost 6 bases and J lost 4 bases. The length of the CDR3 is 14 residues. CDR3 loop: CASRDRDRGETQYF. CDR3 nucleotides: TGTGCCAGCAGAGATAGGGACAGGGGAGAGACCCAGTACTTC.

A few counts support this clonotype. This sequence joins TRBV7-9 and TRBJ2-7; no firm D call. The CDR3 extends over 13 amino acids. Trimming removed 6 bases from V and 0 bases from J, with 9 bases in between. Germline loops: CDR1 SEHNR, CDR2 FQNEAQ (reference sequence). The CDR3 reads CASSGPSSYEQYF. CDR3 coding DNA: TGTGCCAGCAGTGGCCCTTCCTCCTACGAGCAGTACTTC.

This clonotype showed up just once. The rearrangement links TRBV6-6 to TRBJ2-7; 11 nucleotides agree with TRBD1. The germline V gene encodes CDR1 MNHNY and CDR2 SVGAGI (reference sequence). This CDR3 contains 12 residues. Germline trimming cut 11 bases from V and 6 bases from J; bases unmatched to any gene: 6. The CDR3, as DNA: TGTGCCTCGAGGACAGGGGGCGGCGAGCAGTACTTC. Amino acid sequence: CASRTGGGEQYF.

The J gene is TRBJ2-1, the V gene TRBV12-3 or TRBV12-4; TRBD1 aligns across 9 bases. This CDR3 contains 13 residues. Germline trimming cut 6 bases from V and 15 bases from J; bases unmatched to any gene: 12. CDR3 sequence (DNA): TGTGCCAGCAGCACCGGGACAGGGTCCAGCTTGTTCTTC. This encodes CASSTGTGSSLFF.

This clonotype was seen more than once but under ten times. V is TRBV20-1 and J is TRBJ2-1, with 7 bases matching TRBD2. Germline V lookup: CDR1 DFQATT, CDR2 SNEGSKA (reference sequence). CDR3 length equals 16 residues. V was clipped by 5 bases and J by 0 bases; unmatched bases: 10. The CDR3 bases are TGCAGTGCTCTTAATGGGCTAGCGGACTCCTACAATGAGCAGTTCTTC. Translation gives CSALNGLADSYNEQFF.

This clonotype was seen more than once but under ten times. This rearrangement joins TRBV27 to TRBJ2-7; a weak D match, TRBD1 (6 bases). The CDR3 has 14 residues. V was shortened by 6 bases and J by 2 bases, with 14 bases between the two germline ends. Germline V lookup: CDR1 MNHEY, CDR2 SMNVEV (reference sequence). CDR3 bases: TGTGCCAGCAGCCTCCACCAGGGGACCTACGAGCAGTACTTC. Protein product: CASSLHQGTYEQYF.

V and J are TRBV6-5 and TRBJ1-2; D gene uncertain. CDR1 is MNHEY and CDR2 is SVGAGI in the germline V gene. V lost 8 bases and J 4 bases, leaving 8 bases between the germline ends. CDR3 length: 11 residues. This chain's CDR3 is CASGPTYGYTF. The CDR3 DNA reads TGTGCCAGCGGGCCGACCTATGGCTACACCTTC.

This chain connects TRBV20-1 to TRBJ2-7; D possibly uses TRBD1 or TRBD2 (6 bases each). Trimming pared 1 base from V and 6 bases from J, leaving 16 bases between. There are 14 residues in the CDR3. Germline V gene lookup returns CDR1 DFQATT and CDR2 SNEGSKA (reference sequence). CDR3 DNA sequence: TGCAGTGCTAGAGTGGTGGGGGGCAGGTCCGAGCAGTACTTC. Translating it yields CSARVVGGRSEQYF.

The V and J genes are TRBV28 and TRBJ2-5; tentatively, D is TRBD1 (5 bases). The closer fit of TRBJ2-7 to the DNA end suggests the J call may be wrong. Per germline, CDR1 MDHEN and CDR2 SYDVKM. The CDR3 spans 14 residues. CDR3 bases: TGTGCCAGCAGAGAAACAGGTTGGGGCGACGAGCAGTACTTC. It codes for CASRETGWGDEQYF.